This T cell receptor (beta chain) was recovered during a study of blood T cell repertoires in COVID-19. Here immunoSEQ multiplex PCR was the method, and the copy in TCRdb shows in-frame clones only, minus some. The data show about 75,000 clones, approximately 85% seen once. Germline V gene data show CDR1 as SGDLS and CDR2 as YYNGEE. The CDR3 totals 14 residues. Germline trimming cut 0 bases from V and 7 bases from J; bases unmatched to any gene: 1. The V gene is TRBV9, the J gene TRBJ1-6; TRBD1 aligns across 7 bases. The receptor comes from a woman older than 75 with active or convalescent COVID-19. The sequenced material came from peripheral blood. The CDR3 bases are TGTGCCAGCAGCGTAGAACAGGGGAATTCACCCCTCCACTTT. Amino acids: CASSVEQGNSPLHF.